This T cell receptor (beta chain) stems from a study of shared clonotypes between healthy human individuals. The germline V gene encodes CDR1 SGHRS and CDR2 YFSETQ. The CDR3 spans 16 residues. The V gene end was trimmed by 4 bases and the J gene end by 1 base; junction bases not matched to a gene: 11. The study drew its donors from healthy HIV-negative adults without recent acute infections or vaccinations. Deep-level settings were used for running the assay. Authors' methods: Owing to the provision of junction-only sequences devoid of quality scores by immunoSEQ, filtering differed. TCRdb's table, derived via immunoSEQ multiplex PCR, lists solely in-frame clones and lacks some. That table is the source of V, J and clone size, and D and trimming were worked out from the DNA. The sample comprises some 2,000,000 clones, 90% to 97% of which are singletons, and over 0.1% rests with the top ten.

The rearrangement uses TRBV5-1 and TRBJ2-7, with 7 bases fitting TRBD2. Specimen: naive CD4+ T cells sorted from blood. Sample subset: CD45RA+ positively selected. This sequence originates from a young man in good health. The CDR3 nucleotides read TGCGCCAGCAGCCGGATGGGGCCTAGCGGTTCCTACGAGCAGTACTTC. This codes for CASSRMGPSGSYEQYF.